This entry lists 10 T cell receptor beta chains sequenced from one sample in a study of a mutant IDH1 vaccine in newly diagnosed glioma. These TCRs' antigens remain unknown. Here immunoSEQ multiplex PCR was the method, and the copy in TCRdb shows in-frame clones only, minus some. This table holds around 60,000 clones, 85% found once. The time point here: week 23, last vaccination. Vaccinated patients received 300 ug of mutant IDH1 20-mer peptide per dose, with topical imiquimod. The sample was PBMCs, taken from a glioma patient whose treatment included an IDH1 peptide vaccine. These receptors came from a man aged 25-45 years with glioma.

This clone appeared a single time. The rearrangement links TRBV28 to TRBJ1-5; TRBD1 is a possible D gene (5 bases). The CDR3 length is 15 residues. The ends were cut back, 2 bases at V and 3 bases at J, with 11 bases in the middle. Germline V gives CDR1 MDHEN, CDR2 SYDVKM. The CDR3 DNA reads TGTGCCAGCAGTTTAGGGGGGGGTTCCAATCAGCCCCAGCATTTT. Amino acids: CASSLGGGSNQPQHF.

The V call is TRBV15, the J call TRBJ2-3; D is unclear. Looked up from germline, CDR1 is LNHNV and CDR2 is YYDKDF (reference sequence). CDR3 length equals 12 residues. V dropped 6 bases and J dropped 3 bases, with 7 bases sitting between them. The CDR3 region has the DNA TGTGCCACCAGTCGGGCGACAGATACGCAGTATTTT. It translates to CATSRATDTQYF. The full variable domain, with the rest looked up from reference TRBV15 and TRBJ2-3, is DAMVIQNPRYQVTQFGKPVTLSCSQTLNHNVMYWYQQKSSQAPKLLFHYYDKDFNNEADTPDNFQSRRPNTSFCFLDIRSPGLGDTAMYLCATSRATDTQYFGPGTRLTVL.

The V call is TRBV19, the J call TRBJ1-5; D ambiguous. Trimming left V 6 bases short and J 3 bases short, with 12 bases between. CDR3 length: 14 amino acids. Germline lookup yields CDR1 LNHDA and CDR2 SQIVND (reference sequence). CDR3 sequence: CASRPREHNQPQHF. CDR3 coding DNA: TGTGCCAGTAGACCCCGGGAGCACAATCAGCCCCAGCATTTT.

The chain couples TRBV5-1 to TRBJ1-2; maybe TRBD1 (5 bases). CDR1 is SGHRS, CDR2 YFSETQ, per germline. Trimming took 0 bases from V and 4 from J, leaving 16 bases between them. The CDR3 has 16 amino acids. The CDR3 spells CASSLEAVLGLYGYTF. The CDR3 DNA is TGCGCCAGCAGCTTGGAAGCGGTCTTGGGGCTCTATGGCTACACCTTC.

The chain recombines TRBV5-6 with TRBJ2-1, with TRBD2 identical over 8 bases. This CDR3 is 18 amino acids long. Losses at the gene ends were 4 bases for V and 1 base for J; bases not matched to a gene: 13. The germline V gene has CDR1 SGHDT and CDR2 YYEEEE. Here the CDR3 DNA reads TGTGCCAGCAGCCCGCTGGGGGTAGCGGGGATATCCTACAATGAGCAGTTCTTC. Its protein is CASSPLGVAGISYNEQFF. The full variable domain, completed using reference TRBV5-6 and TRBJ2-1, is DAGVTQSPTHLIKTRGQQVTLRCSPKSGHDTVSWYQQALGQGPQFIFQYYEEEERQRGNFPDRFSGHQFPNYSSELNVNALLLGDSALYLCASSPLGVAGISYNEQFFGPGTRLTVL.

The genes are TRBV6-5 and TRBJ2-7; D could derive from TRBD1 or TRBD2 (5 bases each). V was pared by 5 bases and J by 4 bases, with 18 bases between. The CDR3 runs 15 residues. Germline loops: CDR1 MNHEY, CDR2 SVGAGI. CDR3 sequence (DNA): TGTGCCAGCAGTCACACCAGGGAGTCTAAGTACGAGCAGTACTTC. It yields the protein CASSHTRESKYEQYF.

The chain links TRBV4-1 to TRBJ1-5; D gene ambiguous. CDR1 is MGHRA, CDR2 YSYEKL, per germline. Trimming took off 4 bases at V and 0 bases at J, with 10 bases between the two ends. CDR3 length: 15 residues. CDR3 sequence reads: CASSPGLLSNQPQHF. The CDR3 DNA is TGCGCCAGCAGCCCAGGACTTCTTAGCAATCAGCCCCAGCATTTT.

The chain joins TRBV6-1 to TRBJ2-6; D may match TRBD1 or TRBD2 (5 bases each). V dropped 11 bases and J dropped 2 bases, with 7 bases sitting between them. This CDR3 has 12 amino acids. From germline, CDR1 is MNHNS and CDR2 SASEGT. In nucleotides, the CDR3 is TGTGCCGGGGGTGCTGGGGCCAACGTCCTGACTTTC. Translating gives CAGGAGANVLTF.

The V call is TRBV27, the J call TRBJ2-2, with D perhaps TRBD1 (6 bases). Germline values: CDR1 MNHEY, CDR2 SMNVEV (reference sequence). Trimming removed 2 bases at V and 6 bases at J, with 13 bases between. This CDR3 comprises 15 residues. CDR3 protein: CASSLKVRGAGELFF. DNA of the CDR3: TGTGCCAGCAGTTTAAAGGTCAGGGGTGCCGGGGAGCTGTTTTTT.

The chain has TRBV5-8 and TRBJ1-1, with a possible D match to TRBD1 (5 bases). V dropped 0 bases and J dropped 7 bases, with 13 bases sitting between them. The germline CDR1 and CDR2 sequences are SGHTS and YDEGEE. The CDR3 spans 14 residues. Here the CDR3 DNA reads TGTGCCAGCAGCTTGGGTAGGGGTAGGAATGAAGCTTTCTTT. Translating gives CASSLGRGRNEAFF.